This record covers a single T cell receptor (beta chain). Its antigen is not identified. Germline V gives CDR1 MNHEY, CDR2 SVGAGI. The CDR3 totals 15 residues. V was pared by 4 bases and J by 7 bases, with 13 bases of the junction left unmatched. Libraries were prepared by immunoSEQ multiplex PCR; TCRdb keeps only in-frame clonotypes and omits some of them. Among 29,000 or so clones, around four fifths were seen once, and the ten largest hold approximately 0.93%. The sample belongs to a study of monozygotic twins with cystic fibrosis. Across the whole study: With roughly 16 PCR cycles, barcoded libraries came from approximately 2.7 micrograms of fragmented DNA. Broader study findings: Nucleotide-identical clonotype sharing was significantly higher within monozygotic CF twin pairs than between unrelated CF individuals. J usage was most co-twin-similar in 8 of 16 pairs, V in 13. The repertoire was suggested to be naive-dominated, clonality median about 0.009.

Sequenced material: blood. This sequence joins TRBV6-5 and TRBJ2-7; 7 positions match TRBD2. The source is a girl aged 2-9 years with cystic fibrosis. CDR3 sequence reads: CASSLRDYDLEEQYF. CDR3 sequence (DNA): TGTGCCAGCAGTTTACGGGACTACGATCTGGAAGAGCAGTACTTC.